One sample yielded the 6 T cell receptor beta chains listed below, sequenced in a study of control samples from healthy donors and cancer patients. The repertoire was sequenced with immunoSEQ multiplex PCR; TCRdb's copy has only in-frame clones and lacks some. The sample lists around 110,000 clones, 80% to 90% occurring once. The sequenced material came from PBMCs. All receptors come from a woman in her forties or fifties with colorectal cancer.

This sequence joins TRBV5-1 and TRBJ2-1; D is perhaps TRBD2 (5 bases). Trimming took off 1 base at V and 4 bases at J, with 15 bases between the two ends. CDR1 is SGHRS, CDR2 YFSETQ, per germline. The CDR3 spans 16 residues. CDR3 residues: CASSLLPADLYNEQFF. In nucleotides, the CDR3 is TGCGCCAGCAGCTTGTTACCAGCGGACTTATACAATGAGCAGTTCTTC.

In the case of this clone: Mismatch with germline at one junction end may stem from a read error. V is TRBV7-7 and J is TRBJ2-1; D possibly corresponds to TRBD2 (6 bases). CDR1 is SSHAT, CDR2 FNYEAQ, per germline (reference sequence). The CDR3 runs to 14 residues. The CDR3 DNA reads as TGTGCTAGCAGCTCCGGACTCGGGGGCAATGAGCAGTTCTTC. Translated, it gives CASSSGLGGNEQFF.

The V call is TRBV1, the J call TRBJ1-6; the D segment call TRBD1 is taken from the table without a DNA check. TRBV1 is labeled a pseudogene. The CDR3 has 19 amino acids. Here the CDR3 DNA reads TGCACCAGCAGCCAACCTCATACCGGGACAGGGGTTAGAGAATCACCCCTCCACTTT. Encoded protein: CTSSQPHTGTGVRESPLHF.

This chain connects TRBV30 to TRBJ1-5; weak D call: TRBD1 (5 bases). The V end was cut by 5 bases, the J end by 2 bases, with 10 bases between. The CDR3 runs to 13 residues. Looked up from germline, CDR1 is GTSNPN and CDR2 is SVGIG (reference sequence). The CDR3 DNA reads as TGTGCCTGGGATACAGGAGGCAATCAGCCCCAGCATTTT. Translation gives CAWDTGGNQPQHF.

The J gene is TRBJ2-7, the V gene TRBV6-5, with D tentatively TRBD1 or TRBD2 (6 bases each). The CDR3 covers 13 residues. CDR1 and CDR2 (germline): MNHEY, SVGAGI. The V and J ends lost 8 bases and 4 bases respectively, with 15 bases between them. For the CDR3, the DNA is TGTGCCAGCGGATACAGGGAGGAGTACGAGCAGTACTTC. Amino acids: CASGYREEYEQYF.

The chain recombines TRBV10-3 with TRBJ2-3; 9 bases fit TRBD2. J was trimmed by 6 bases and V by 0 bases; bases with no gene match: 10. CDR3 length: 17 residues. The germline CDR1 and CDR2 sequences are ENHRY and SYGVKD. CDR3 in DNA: TGTGCCATCAGTGAGTCGAGTAAGCGGGGGGCAGGGGATACGCAGTATTTT. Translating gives CAISESSKRGAGDTQYF.